The 5 T cell receptor beta chains presented below share a single source sample, sequenced in a study of blood T cell repertoires in COVID-19. Clones were sequenced by immunoSEQ multiplex PCR, and TCRdb holds only the in-frame ones, with some missing. The data hold about 160,000 clones, with roughly 85% observed a single time. The sample taken for sequencing was PBMCs or T cells enriched from blood (not recorded which). These receptors all stem from a man aged 60 to 69 who had recovered from COVID-19.

This clone showed up just a few times. The chain has TRBV21-1 and TRBJ1-5. TRBV21-1 is a documented pseudogene. This CDR3 region has 13 residues. This CDR3 reads CASSKIGNQPQHF. The CDR3 coding sequence is TGTGCCAGCAGCAAAATAGGCAATCAGCCCCAGCATTTT.

The rearrangement joins TRBV15 to TRBJ1-2, with a possible D match to TRBD1 (5 bases). The CDR3 runs 13 residues. Germline V gene data show CDR1 as LNHNV and CDR2 as YYDKDF (reference sequence). Trimming took 2 bases from V and 7 from J, leaving 11 bases between them. The CDR3 DNA follows: TGTGCCACCAGCAGACCCGGGGGGGGTGGCTACACCTTC. It encodes CATSRPGGGGYTF. Full variable domain (remainder filled in from reference TRBV15 and TRBJ1-2): DAMVIQNPRYQVTQFGKPVTLSCSQTLNHNVMYWYQQKSSQAPKLLFHYYDKDFNNEADTPDNFQSRRPNTSFCFLDIRSPGLGDTAMYLCATSRPGGGGYTFGSGTRLTVV.

The chain has TRBV6-5 and TRBJ1-1; 7 nucleotides line up with TRBD1. CDR1 is MNHEY and CDR2 is SVGAGI in the germline V gene. The CDR3 spans 14 residues. The junction had 7 bases not matched to a gene; V was cut back by 6 bases and J by 3 bases. CDR3 nucleotides: TGTGCCAGCAGGATCACAGGGGTCGACACTGAAGCTTTCTTT. It translates to CASRITGVDTEAFF.

The chain couples TRBV5-1 to TRBJ2-5; D unclear. Per germline, CDR1 SGHRS and CDR2 YFSETQ. The CDR3 loop spans 14 amino acids. Trimming took 0 bases from V and 2 from J, leaving 8 bases between them. The CDR3 DNA sequence: TGCGCCAGCAGCTTGGGCGGCTTACAAGAGACCCAGTACTTC. Translation: CASSLGGLQETQYF.

CDR3: CASSSTAGGLRGQPQHF. For the CDR3, the DNA is TGTGCCAGCAGTTCGACCGCAGGGGGCTTGAGGGGTCAGCCCCAGCATTTT. The genes are TRBV28 and TRBJ1-5; 8 bases match TRBD1. Germline CDR1 reads MDHEN; CDR2 reads SYDVKM. V trimming: 4 bases; J trimming: 6 bases; junction bases outside the gene matches: 14. There are 17 residues in the CDR3.